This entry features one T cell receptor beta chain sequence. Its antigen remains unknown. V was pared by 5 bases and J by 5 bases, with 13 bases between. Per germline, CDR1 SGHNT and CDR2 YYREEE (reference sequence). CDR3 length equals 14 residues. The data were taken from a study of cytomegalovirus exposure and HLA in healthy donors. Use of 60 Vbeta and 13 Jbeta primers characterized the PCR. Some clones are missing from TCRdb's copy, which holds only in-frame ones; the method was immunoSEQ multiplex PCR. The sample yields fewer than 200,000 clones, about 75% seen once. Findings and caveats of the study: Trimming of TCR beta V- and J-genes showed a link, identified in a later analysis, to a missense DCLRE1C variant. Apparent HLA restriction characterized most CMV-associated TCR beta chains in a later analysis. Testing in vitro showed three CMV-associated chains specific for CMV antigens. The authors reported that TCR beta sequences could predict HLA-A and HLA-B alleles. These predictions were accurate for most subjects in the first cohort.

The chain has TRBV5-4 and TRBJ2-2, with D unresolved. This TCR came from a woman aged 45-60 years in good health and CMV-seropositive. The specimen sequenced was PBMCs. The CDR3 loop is CASSPDLTTGELFF. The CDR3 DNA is TGTGCCAGCAGTCCCGACTTGACGACCGGGGAGCTGTTTTTT.